The clone carrying this TCR beta chain was picked up many times. Its antigen is unknown. Trimming removed 6 bases from V and 4 bases from J; junction bases left unmatched: 7. The CDR3 loop spans 16 amino acids. Together with a sample-barcoded 5' primer, a J-beta primer mix was included in a second PCR lasting about 7 to 11 cycles. There were at least 3 million CDR3-containing paired-end reads obtained from each sample. TCRdb redid the calling of the 5' RACE reads with MiXCR, one entry per CDR3 protein. This sample has over 600,000 distinct CDR3 sequences, with around 21% found just once. The data are from a study of blood T cells in healthy people across ages. The wider study: Per every two T cells, about one barcoded beta molecule was captured by template switching.

Notes on the study in general: A strong correlation was seen between TCR beta diversity and naive T cell percentage. Per million T cells, the diversity of TCR beta decreased roughly linearly as age advanced.

Sequenced input: blood. V gene TRBV12-3 or TRBV12-4 combines with J gene TRBJ2-3, with 13 bases lining up with TRBD2. The sequence came from a man between 65 and 85 years old in good health. In DNA form, the CDR3 reads TGTGCCAGCAGGCCGGGACTAGCGGGACGGGCAGATACGCAGTATTTT. Translated: CASRPGLAGRADTQYF.